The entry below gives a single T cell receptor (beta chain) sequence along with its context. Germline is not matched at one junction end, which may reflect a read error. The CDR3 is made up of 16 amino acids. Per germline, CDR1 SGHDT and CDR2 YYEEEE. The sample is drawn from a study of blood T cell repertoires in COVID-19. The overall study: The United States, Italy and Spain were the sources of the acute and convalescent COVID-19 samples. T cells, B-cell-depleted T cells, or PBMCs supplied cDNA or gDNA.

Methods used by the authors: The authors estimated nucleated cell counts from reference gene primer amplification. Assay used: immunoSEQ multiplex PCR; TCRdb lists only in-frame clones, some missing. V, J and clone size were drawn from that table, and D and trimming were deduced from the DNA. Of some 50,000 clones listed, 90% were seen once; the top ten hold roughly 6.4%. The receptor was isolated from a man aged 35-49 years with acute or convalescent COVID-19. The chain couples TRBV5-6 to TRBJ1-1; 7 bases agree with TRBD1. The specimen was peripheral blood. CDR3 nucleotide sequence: TGTGCCAGCAGCTTATGGGACAGCCGACCGAACCCTGAAGCTTTCTTT. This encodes CASSLWDSRPNPEAFF.